This TCR beta chain was identified during a study of T cell responses to AZD1222 COVID-19 vaccine. About the study: Timing groups of about 4 and about 12 weeks for second doses were pooled.

Assay: immunoSEQ multiplex PCR; the TCRdb copy retains only in-frame clones and omits some. Of about 110,000 clones detected, about 95% appear once; the ten largest clones hold under 2.5%. Remarks on this clone: Its antigen is unknown.

Trimming stripped 0 bases from V and 8 bases from J, with 15 bases between. Germline V lookup: CDR1 ENHRY, CDR2 SYGVKD. The CDR3 contains 15 residues. Study results and limitations: Spike-specific TCR breadth and depth were elevated following two AZD1222 doses.

This clonotype originated in an adult in good health. J is TRBJ2-3 and V is TRBV10-3; no clear D gene. The sequencing used peripheral blood, collected on day 0 of AZD1222 vaccination. CDR3 sequence reads: CAISESTDLMTTQYF. The CDR3 DNA reads TGTGCCATCAGTGAGTCGACGGATCTAATGACTACGCAGTATTTT.